This TCR beta chain was sequenced for a study of T cells in Graves' hyperthyroidism and ophthalmopathy. From RNA transcripts, TCR beta CDR3 regions were amplified. The HTBI primer set was used in a first-round RT-PCR of the TCR CDR3. TCRdb processed the multiplex PCR reads anew with MiXCR; each CDR3 protein has one entry. The data contain 500,000 to 650,000 distinct CDR3 sequences, 15% to 20% of them singletons. Many counts were recorded for this clonotype. Its antigen is not known. The study's findings and limits: The model forecast ophthalmopathy, anticipating it by a median 6.5 months before onset.

The germline V gene encodes CDR1 LGHDT and CDR2 YNNKEL (reference sequence). V shed 4 bases and J shed 6 bases, with 18 bases lying between them. CDR3 length equals 15 residues. The sample was blood. The source is a man aged 40-49 years with Graves' ophthalmopathy. V usage is TRBV3-1 and J usage is TRBJ1-2; no definite D call. The CDR3 nucleotides read TGTGCCAGCAGCCCAAGTAAGAAGAGTCCCAATGGCTACACCTTC. Its protein product is CASSPSKKSPNGYTF. The full variable domain, rest sourced from reference TRBV3-1 and TRBJ1-2, is DTAVSQTPKYLVTQMGNDKSIKCEQNLGHDTMYWYKQDSKKFLKIMFSYNNKELIINETVPNRFSPKSPDKAHLNLHINSLELGDSAVYFCASSPSKKSPNGYTFGSGTRLTVV.